Below, 16 T cell receptor beta chains from the same sample are listed, as sequenced in a study of blood T cell repertoires in COVID-19. Here immunoSEQ multiplex PCR was the method, and the copy in TCRdb shows in-frame clones only, minus some. The table has over 150,000 clones, approximately 82% seen once. The sequenced material came from peripheral blood. These receptor sequences come from a woman in her seventies who had recovered from COVID-19.

The chain couples TRBV3-1 (or the pseudogene TRBV3-2) to TRBJ1-2, with D tentatively TRBD1 (5 bases). Germline CDR1 and CDR2: LGHDT and YNNKEL (reference sequence). V was shortened by 3 bases and J by 8 bases, with 19 bases between the two germline ends. The length of the CDR3 is 15 residues. Here the CDR3 reads CASSHPGEGQGGYTF. CDR3 coding DNA: TGTGCCAGCAGCCACCCCGGGGAGGGGCAAGGCGGCTACACCTTC.

V usage is TRBV7-9 and J usage is TRBJ2-7; TRBD1 aligns across 7 bases. Unmatched junction bases numbered 3, after V lost 2 bases and J lost 5 bases. From germline, CDR1 is SEHNR and CDR2 FQNEAQ (reference sequence). CDR3 length equals 13 residues. CDR3 region: CASSLLGGHEQYF. In nucleotides, the CDR3 is TGTGCCAGCAGCTTATTAGGGGGCCACGAGCAGTACTTC. The full variable domain, completed using reference TRBV7-9 and TRBJ2-7, is DTGVSQNPRHKITKRGQNVTFRCDPISEHNRLYWYRQTLGQGPEFLTYFQNEAQLEKSRLLSDRFSAERPKGSFSTLEIQRTEQGDSAMYLCASSLLGGHEQYFGPGTRLTVT.

There are a few counts of this clone. The rearrangement joins TRBV4-2 to TRBJ2-7, with TRBD1 identical over 7 bases. CDR1 and CDR2 from the germline V gene are LGHNA and YNFKEQ. The CDR3 sequence is 14 residues long. With 1 base clipped from V and 3 bases from J, the junction kept 3 bases outside the gene matches. CDR3 amino acids: CASSQGGGGYEQYF. CDR3 DNA: TGTGCCAGCAGCCAAGGAGGGGGCGGCTACGAGCAGTACTTC.

The CDR3 is CASSLPGQGLHNEQFF. For the CDR3, the DNA is TGCGCCAGCAGCTTACCGGGACAGGGACTCCACAATGAGCAGTTCTTC. The chain is built from TRBV5-1 and TRBJ2-1; TRBD1 matches 9 bases. The germline V gene encodes CDR1 SGHRS and CDR2 YFSETQ. V was pared by 2 bases and J by 5 bases, with 8 bases of the junction left unmatched. The CDR3 consists of 16 residues.

The J gene is TRBJ2-2, the V gene TRBV18, with TRBD1 as a possible D gene (5 bases). V dropped 3 bases and J dropped 0 bases, with 17 bases sitting between them. This CDR3 has 18 residues. The germline gives CDR1 KGHSH, CDR2 LQKENI. The CDR3 DNA sequence: TGTGCCAGCTCACCGATGTGGGGCAGCTACGCGAACACCGGGGAGCTGTTTTTT. It specifies CASSPMWGSYANTGELFF.

This chain links TRBV5-1 with TRBJ2-7; TRBD2 agrees at 11 bases. Germline CDR1 and CDR2: SGHRS and YFSETQ. This CDR3 contains 15 residues. V dropped 4 bases and J dropped 2; count of bases not matched to a gene: 5. The CDR3 here is CASSATSGGPYEQYF. CDR3 coding DNA: TGCGCCAGCAGCGCAACTAGCGGGGGACCCTACGAGCAGTACTTC.

J is TRBJ2-1 and V is TRBV6-2 or TRBV6-3, with 8 bases that match TRBD2. CDR3 length equals 16 residues. Losses at the gene ends were 4 bases for V and 7 bases for J; bases not matched to a gene: 12. Germline CDR1 reads MNHEY; CDR2 reads SVGEGT. The CDR3 nucleotides are TGTGCCAGCAGTTCCCCCGGTACTAGCGGCTATAATGAGCAGTTCTTC. Its translation is CASSSPGTSGYNEQFF.

V gene TRBV6-4 combines with J gene TRBJ2-1, with a tentative D call TRBD2 (6 bases). The CDR3 covers 15 residues. Germline assignment: CDR1 MRHNA and CDR2 SNTAGT. Trimming took off 6 bases at V and 6 bases at J, with 18 bases between the two ends. This chain's CDR3 is CASSKDRDGGNEQFF. The CDR3 DNA is TGTGCCAGCAGCAAAGACCGGGACGGGGGCAATGAGCAGTTCTTC.

The chain recombines TRBV4-1 with TRBJ2-1, with a tentative D call TRBD1 (7 bases). The CDR3 spans 13 residues. Trimming shortened V by 3 bases and J by 7 bases, and 10 bases separated the two germline ends. CDR1 is MGHRA and CDR2 is YSYEKL in the germline V gene. CDR3 in DNA: TGCGCCAGCAGCCAGGCAGGGGGGAATGAGCAGTTCTTC. It is translated as CASSQAGGNEQFF.

This chain uses TRBV27 with TRBJ1-5, with D maybe TRBD1 (5 bases). Germline V gene lookup returns CDR1 MNHEY and CDR2 SMNVEV (reference sequence). Trimming removed 2 bases at V and 4 bases at J, with 18 bases between. The CDR3 extends over 17 amino acids. The CDR3 region is CASSLVQGPFGNQPQHF. The CDR3 coding sequence is TGTGCCAGCAGTTTAGTGCAGGGCCCCTTTGGGAATCAGCCCCAGCATTTT.

This clone showed up just a few times. The CDR3 protein is CASSPWSRDGYTF. The CDR3 DNA is TGTGCCAGCTCACCCTGGTCCCGGGATGGCTACACCTTC. This sequence joins TRBV18 and TRBJ1-2; D ambiguous. Germline loops: CDR1 KGHSH, CDR2 LQKENI. V gave up 3 bases and J gave up 6 bases, with 11 bases separating them. The CDR3 runs 13 residues.

This chain uses TRBV2 with TRBJ1-2; 12 positions agree with TRBD1. The CDR3 loop spans 17 amino acids. V shed 7 bases, J shed 0 bases, and the junction held 9 bases outside the gene matches. From germline, CDR1 is SNHLY and CDR2 FYNNEI. The CDR3 DNA is TGTGCCAGCAAAGGGACAGGGGGCTCGATGGCTAACTATGGCTACACCTTC. Amino acid sequence: CASKGTGGSMANYGYTF.

The CDR3 here is CASSKLGQANTEAFF. Written as DNA, the CDR3 is TGTGCCAGCAGTAAACTGGGACAGGCGAACACTGAAGCTTTCTTT. The chain recombines TRBV28 with TRBJ1-1; 8 bases fit TRBD1. CDR3 length equals 15 residues. Looked up from germline, CDR1 is MDHEN and CDR2 is SYDVKM. V shed 5 bases and J 1 base; nucleotides not matched to a gene: 6.

This chain uses TRBV13 with TRBJ1-2, with a weak D call TRBD1 (6 bases). Germline-derived CDR1 and CDR2 are PRHDT and FYEKMQ (reference sequence). The CDR3 contains 13 residues. V lost 4 bases, J lost 8 bases, and 14 bases lay in between. In nucleotides, the CDR3 is TGTGCCAGCAGCTCCCTGCGGCAGGGGGGCTACACCTTC. It is translated as CASSSLRQGGYTF.

J is TRBJ1-2 and V is TRBV5-4, with TRBD1 matching 7 bases. Trimming removed 6 bases from V and 8 bases from J; junction bases left unmatched: 16. The germline gives CDR1 SGHNT, CDR2 YYREEE (reference sequence). The CDR3 has 15 amino acids. CDR3 DNA: TGTGCCAGCACCCCTCCCGGGACAGCTCCACCGGGCTACACCTTC. This translates into CASTPPGTAPPGYTF.

The chain joins TRBV5-1 to TRBJ2-1, with 9 bases lining up with TRBD2. Trimming removed 4 bases from V and 9 bases from J; junction bases left unmatched: 11. Germline V lookup: CDR1 SGHRS, CDR2 YFSETQ. This CDR3 is built from 15 residues. The CDR3 loop is CASSPQRGAGGEQFF. In DNA, the CDR3 is TGCGCCAGCAGCCCCCAGCGGGGGGCCGGTGGTGAGCAGTTCTTC.